The 32 T cell receptor beta chains below all came from one sample that was sequenced in a study of blood T cell repertoires in COVID-19. Assay used: immunoSEQ multiplex PCR; TCRdb lists only in-frame clones, some missing. The table has over 60,000 clones, about 87% seen once. Sequenced: peripheral blood. The receptors were sampled from a man aged 70 or older with acute or convalescent COVID-19.

The V call is TRBV27, the J call TRBJ2-3, with TRBD1 matching over 9 bases. The CDR3 loop spans 16 amino acids. J lost 3 bases, V lost 5 bases, and 9 bases had no gene match. Germline values: CDR1 MNHEY, CDR2 SMNVEV (reference sequence). CDR3 amino acids: CASSPPGTGLTDTQYF. The CDR3 nucleotides read TGTGCCAGCAGTCCCCCCGGGACAGGGCTTACAGATACGCAGTATTTT.

The genes are TRBV2 and TRBJ1-4, with TRBD1 matching 7 bases. Germline trimming cut 6 bases from V and 6 bases from J; bases unmatched to any gene: 4. Germline CDR1 and CDR2: SNHLY and FYNNEI. This CDR3 is built from 13 residues. CDR3 sequence: CASRQGRYEKLFF. DNA for the CDR3: TGTGCCAGCAGACAGGGGAGGTATGAAAAACTGTTTTTT. The full variable domain, completed using reference TRBV2 and TRBJ1-4, is EPEVTQTPSHQVTQMGQEVILRCVPISNHLYFYWYRQILGQKVEFLVSFYNNEISEKSEIFDDQFSVERPDGSNFTLKIRSTKLEDSAMYFCASRQGRYEKLFFGSGTQLSVL.

The chain employs TRBV5-4 and TRBJ2-5, with a possible D match to TRBD1 (5 bases). The CDR3 extends over 13 amino acids. CDR1 is SGHNT, CDR2 YYREEE, per germline (reference sequence). V lost 2 bases, J lost 5 bases, and 10 bases lay in between. CDR3 coding DNA: TGTGCCAGCAGCTTTCAGGGATCGGAGACCCAGTACTTC. Translating gives CASSFQGSETQYF.

This chain links TRBV6-4 with TRBJ1-1; weak D call: TRBD1 (5 bases). The germline CDR1 and CDR2 sequences are MRHNA and SNTAGT. Trimming shortened V by 7 bases and J by 1 base, and 10 bases separated the two germline ends. CDR3 length: 13 residues. The CDR3: CASIRGGNTEAFF. Written as DNA, the CDR3 is TGTGCCAGCATACGGGGGGGGAACACTGAAGCTTTCTTT.

The chain uses TRBV9 and TRBJ1-3; tentatively, D is TRBD1 (6 bases). CDR1 and CDR2 from the germline V gene are SGDLS and YYNGEE. The CDR3 sequence is 15 residues long. The germline V and J ends were trimmed by 2 bases and 4 bases, with 13 bases remaining between them. In nucleotides, the CDR3 is TGTGCCAGCAGCGTGGAACAGGGATTCGGAAACACCATATATTTT. This sequence encodes CASSVEQGFGNTIYF.

This clone was counted a single time. The V call is TRBV7-9, the J call TRBJ1-2, with 7 bases lining up with TRBD1. CDR1 is SEHNR, CDR2 FQNEAQ, per germline (reference sequence). V lost 5 bases to trimming and J lost 4 bases; unmatched junction nucleotides: 13. The CDR3 covers 16 residues. The CDR3 DNA reads TGTGCCAGCAGCCGTTTCATCAGGACAGGTCGCTATGGCTACACCTTC. Its protein is CASSRFIRTGRYGYTF.

This clone was counted a single time. V is TRBV5-4 and J is TRBJ1-1; D is unclear. The CDR3 consists of 14 residues. The V gene lost 0 bases and the J gene lost 2 bases, with 8 bases spanning the gap. CDR1 and CDR2 (germline): SGHNT, YYREEE (reference sequence). CDR3 coding DNA: TGTGCCAGCAGCTTGGAACGGGATAACACTGAAGCTTTCTTT. The encoded protein is CASSLERDNTEAFF.

This clone was counted a single time. This chain uses TRBV7-3 with TRBJ2-7, with TRBD2 matching 10 bases. V dropped 5 bases and J dropped 4; count of bases not matched to a gene: 8. The CDR3 has 15 residues. Germline V gene lookup returns CDR1 SGHTA and CDR2 FQGTGA. As DNA, the CDR3 is TGTGCCAGCAGCCCTTCCGGGACTAGCGTGTACGAGCAGTACTTC. The encoded protein is CASSPSGTSVYEQYF.

This chain uses TRBV5-6 with TRBJ2-3, with 8 bases aligning to TRBD1. The V gene's germline CDR1 is SGHDT and CDR2 YYEEEE. Trimming cost V 5 bases and J 6 bases; bases outside gene matches: 8. CDR3 length equals 14 residues. This chain's CDR3 is CASRGGQVRDTQYF. CDR3 sequence (DNA): TGTGCCAGCAGGGGGGGACAGGTTAGGGATACGCAGTATTTT.

This clone was found once. The chain joins TRBV6-5 to TRBJ2-5, with 10 bases fitting TRBD2. The CDR3 is 16 residues long. Per germline, CDR1 MNHEY and CDR2 SVGAGI. V lost 2 bases, J lost 1 base, and 4 bases stayed unmatched. CDR3 sequence (DNA): TGTGCCAGCAGTTACACGAGGACTAGCGGCCAAGAGACCCAGTACTTC. Translating it yields CASSYTRTSGQETQYF.

V gene TRBV9 combines with J gene TRBJ2-5; maybe TRBD2 (7 bases). The germline CDR1 and CDR2 sequences are SGDLS and YYNGEE. The length of the CDR3 is 15 residues. Between the trimmed V and J ends, which lost 4 bases and 2 bases, there was a span of 15 bases. CDR3 residues: CASSPQAGAQETQYF. The DNA of the CDR3 is TGTGCCAGCAGCCCCCAGGCGGGGGCGCAAGAGACCCAGTACTTC.

The rearrangement joins TRBV15 to TRBJ1-5; D is ambiguous. The V end was cut by 0 bases, the J end by 4 bases, with 4 bases between. Germline CDR1 LNHNV, CDR2 YYDKDF (reference sequence). The CDR3 covers 13 residues. The CDR3 nucleotides are TGTGCCACCAGCAGAGATCAGAATCAGCCCCAGCATTTT. The encoded protein is CATSRDQNQPQHF.

The chain is built from TRBV4-2 and TRBJ1-2; D not resolved. Between the trimmed V and J ends, which lost 2 bases and 2 bases, there was a span of 9 bases. This CDR3 region has 14 residues. Germline V CDR1 and CDR2: LGHNA, YNFKEQ. CDR3: CASSQLAENYGYTF. The CDR3 DNA reads TGTGCCAGCAGCCAATTAGCAGAAAACTATGGCTACACCTTC.

The chain carries TRBV6-5 and TRBJ1-1, with a possible D match to TRBD1 (5 bases). With 2 bases removed from V and 7 bases from J, the gap between germline ends came to 8 bases. CDR3 length: 12 amino acids. Germline CDR1 MNHEY, CDR2 SVGAGI. The CDR3 sequence is CASSYAGVEAFF. DNA of the CDR3: TGTGCCAGCAGTTACGCGGGGGTTGAAGCTTTCTTT.

The V and J genes are TRBV24-1 and TRBJ2-7; 13 bases fit TRBD2. The CDR3 loop spans 16 amino acids. Germline V gene sequence: CDR1 KGHDR, CDR2 SFDVKD. The junction had 5 bases not matched to a gene; V was cut back by 1 base and J by 6 bases. CDR3 sequence reads: CATSDLPLAGGLEQYF. As DNA, the CDR3 is TGTGCCACCAGTGATTTACCACTAGCGGGAGGGCTCGAGCAGTACTTC.

The genes are TRBV4-2 and TRBJ1-1; TRBD1 agrees at 8 bases. The germline V gene has CDR1 LGHNA and CDR2 YNFKEQ. The CDR3 extends over 14 amino acids. The V segment lost 6 bases and the J segment 0 bases; nucleotides outside the gene matches: 3. The CDR3 nucleotides are TGTGCCAGCAGAGGACAGGGATTGAACACTGAAGCTTTCTTT. Protein product: CASRGQGLNTEAFF.

The rearrangement joins TRBV6-5 to TRBJ1-6, with 7 bases that match TRBD1. The length of the CDR3 is 13 residues. V lost 8 bases, J lost 10 bases, and 8 bases stayed unmatched. Germline CDR1 and CDR2: MNHEY and SVGAGI. CDR3: CASRTTGNSPLHF. The CDR3 DNA is TGTGCCAGCCGGACGACAGGGAACTCACCCCTCCACTTT.

J is TRBJ2-3 and V is TRBV10-3, with 12 bases aligning to TRBD2. CDR3 length: 17 residues. Germline CDR1 ENHRY, CDR2 SYGVKD. Unmatched junction bases numbered 6, after V lost 3 bases and J lost 2 bases. Written as DNA, the CDR3 is TGTGCCATCAGTGACCCACTAGCGGGGGGTTTCACAGATACGCAGTATTTT. Translated, it gives CAISDPLAGGFTDTQYF.

The chain employs TRBV5-1 and TRBJ1-1; D may be TRBD1 (5 bases). Germline V CDR1 and CDR2: SGHRS, YFSETQ. V dropped 7 bases and J dropped 0 bases, with 10 bases sitting between them. This CDR3 has 13 residues. The CDR3: CASATGVNTEAFF. The CDR3 bases are TGCGCCAGCGCAACGGGGGTGAACACTGAAGCTTTCTTT.

The table lists this clone with a few counts. This chain connects TRBV9 to TRBJ2-7; 9 nucleotides match TRBD2. The V gene's germline CDR1 is SGDLS and CDR2 YYNGEE. The CDR3 has 18 residues. V lost 4 bases to trimming and J lost 0 bases; unmatched junction nucleotides: 14. Here the CDR3 reads CASSLPGLALLVSYEQYF. CDR3 nucleotide sequence: TGTGCCAGCAGCTTACCGGGACTAGCCCTCCTCGTCTCCTACGAGCAGTACTTC.

The rearrangement uses TRBV19 and TRBJ2-7; maybe TRBD2 (6 bases). Per the germline V gene, CDR1 is LNHDA and CDR2 is SQIVND (reference sequence). The CDR3 contains 15 residues. V was shortened by 6 bases and J by 2 bases, with 17 bases between the two germline ends. The CDR3 is CASRGRGTGAYEQYF. The CDR3 DNA sequence: TGTGCCAGTAGGGGACGAGGGACTGGGGCCTACGAGCAGTACTTC.

V usage is TRBV29-1 and J usage is TRBJ2-1; D uncertain. Trimming shortened V by 3 bases and J by 6 bases, and 9 bases separated the two germline ends. Germline V CDR1 and CDR2: SQVTM, ANQGSEA. CDR3 length equals 12 residues. The CDR3 sequence is CSVEIVSNEQFF. The CDR3 region has the DNA TGCAGCGTTGAGATAGTTTCCAATGAGCAGTTCTTC.

V is TRBV6-5 and J is TRBJ1-5; D is ambiguous. This CDR3 comprises 15 residues. The V and J ends lost 0 bases and 5 bases respectively, with 11 bases between them. Germline V lookup: CDR1 MNHEY, CDR2 SVGAGI. CDR3 in amino acids: CASSYSIPSDQPQHF. The CDR3 DNA sequence: TGTGCCAGCAGTTACTCAATTCCGTCGGATCAGCCCCAGCATTTT.

V and J are TRBV20-1 and TRBJ2-3; 9 bases match TRBD1. CDR1 and CDR2 (germline): DFQATT, SNEGSKA (reference sequence). The CDR3 extends over 15 amino acids. J gave up 4 bases and V 3 bases, and 8 bases lay outside the gene matches. CDR3 loop: CSASRPGQGPDTQYF. The CDR3 bases are TGCAGTGCTAGTCGGCCGGGACAGGGACCAGATACGCAGTATTTT.

This chain connects TRBV19 to TRBJ1-2; 11 bases are a match to TRBD1. The CDR3 is 15 amino acids. After removal of 6 bases from V and 3 bases from J, the junction contained 6 bases not matched to a gene. The germline CDR1 and CDR2 sequences are LNHDA and SQIVND (reference sequence). For the CDR3, the DNA is TGTGCCAGTAGACCCGGGACAGGGGGTTACTATGGCTACACCTTC. Protein sequence: CASRPGTGGYYGYTF.

CDR3 nucleotide sequence: TGTGCCAGCAGCGAACTAGGGGGCACTGAAGCTTTCTTT. Amino acids: CASSELGGTEAFF. The chain has TRBV3-1 (or the pseudogene TRBV3-2) and TRBJ1-1; tentatively, D is TRBD1 (6 bases). V was trimmed by 5 bases and J by 4 bases, leaving 11 bases between them. This CDR3 is 13 amino acids long. Germline CDR1 is LGHDT and CDR2 is YNNKEL (reference sequence).

The chain combines TRBV6-1 with TRBJ1-1; TRBD1 might be the D (5 bases). Germline CDR1 and CDR2: MNHNS and SASEGT. The CDR3 has 13 amino acids. Between the trimmed V and J ends, which lost 3 bases and 4 bases, there was a span of 9 bases. The CDR3 here is CASSDRASTEAFF. Written as DNA, the CDR3 is TGTGCCAGCAGTGACAGGGCGTCCACTGAAGCTTTCTTT.

This chain joins TRBV19 and TRBJ1-4; 9 bases match TRBD1. This CDR3 contains 15 residues. Losses at the gene ends were 9 bases for V and 8 bases for J; bases not matched to a gene: 13. CDR1 and CDR2 (germline): LNHDA, SQIVND (reference sequence). The CDR3 DNA follows: TGTGCCAGCAGCGTTTTACAGGGGGCGCGGGAAAAACTGTTTTTT. Residues: CASSVLQGAREKLFF.

J is TRBJ2-1 and V is TRBV5-1; 8 nucleotides match TRBD2. V lost 8 bases to trimming and J lost 3 bases; unmatched junction nucleotides: 16. The CDR3 runs 17 residues. From germline, CDR1 is SGHRS and CDR2 YFSETQ. This CDR3 reads CASTQSILAGNYNEQFF. The CDR3 nucleotides are TGCGCCAGTACGCAATCGATTCTAGCGGGTAACTACAATGAGCAGTTCTTC.

The rearrangement joins TRBV5-1 to TRBJ2-5, with 10 bases that match TRBD2. The germline V gene has CDR1 SGHRS and CDR2 YFSETQ. The CDR3 runs to 17 residues. Trimming cost V 6 bases and J 3 bases; bases outside gene matches: 14. The CDR3 DNA reads as TGCGCCAGCACCTCGACCTTTGGACTAGCGGCTAAAGAGACCCAGTACTTC. It specifies CASTSTFGLAAKETQYF.

CDR3 loop: CASSGTSGTSYNEQFF. CDR3 coding DNA: TGTGCCAGCAGTGGGACTAGCGGGACATCCTACAATGAGCAGTTCTTC. The chain employs TRBV6-1 and TRBJ2-1, with TRBD2 matching over 12 bases. Per the germline V gene, CDR1 is MNHNS and CDR2 is SASEGT. The V gene end was trimmed by 4 bases and the J gene end by 1 base; junction bases not matched to a gene: 2. The CDR3 has 16 residues.

The rearrangement uses TRBV27 and TRBJ1-4; 9 nucleotides match TRBD1. J lost 10 bases, V lost 7 bases, and 10 bases had no gene match. Germline-derived CDR1 and CDR2 are MNHEY and SMNVEV (reference sequence). The CDR3 contains 14 residues. This chain's CDR3 is CASTPGTGKGKLFF. Here the CDR3 DNA reads TGTGCCAGCACCCCCGGGACAGGGAAGGGAAAACTGTTTTTT.